Listed below are T cell receptor beta chains from one sample, sequenced in a study of neurological immune-mediated disorders. Each CDR3 protein gets one entry after TCRdb re-called the 5' RACE reads with MiXCR. Of roughly 100,000 distinct CDR3 sequences listed, around 3.3% are singletons. Input material: PBMCs. The receptors were gathered from a woman aged 18-29 years with multiple sclerosis. CDR3s include the opening cysteine and the closing phenylalanine or tryptophan. The order of the fields is J gene, clone size, D gene, V gene, CDR3 length, CDR3 protein, CDR3 DNA. D genes are given only for firm matches. The listing skips clone size in some rows; elsewhere it reads once, few, many or a size class.

TRBJ2-3 many . TRBV7-9 15 CASSLGEQSTDTQYF TGTGCCAGCAGCTTAGGGGAACAGTCCACAGATACGCAGTATTTT
TRBJ1-1 many . TRBV29-1 13 CSVEGRMNTEAFF TGCAGCGTTGAAGGTCGGATGAACACTGAAGCTTTCTTT
TRBJ2-7 many TRBD1 TRBV7-9 12 CAIRQGAYEQYF TGTGCCATCCGACAGGGGGCCTACGAGCAGTACTTC
TRBJ2-1 few . TRBV6-1 13 CASLGTDYNEQFF TGTGCCAGCCTCGGGACTGACTACAATGAGCAGTTCTTC
TRBJ2-3 many . TRBV5-1 13 CASRETSTDTQYF TGCGCCAGCAGAGAGACCAGCACAGATACGCAGTATTTT
TRBJ2-1 . . TRBV7-9 14 CASSSRRGYNEQFF TGTGCCAGCAGCTCGCGCCGTGGGTACAATGAGCAGTTCTTC
TRBJ1-4 many . TRBV4-1 16 CASSQALGSTNEKLFF TGCGCCAGCAGCCAAGCGTTAGGGTCAACTAATGAAAAACTGTTTTTT
TRBJ1-2 many TRBD1 TRBV5-1 15 CASSSSGGLNYGYTF TGCGCCAGCAGCTCCTCAGGGGGCTTAAACTATGGCTACACCTTC
TRBJ2-4 many . TRBV5-1 14 CASSLVGGLDIQYF TGCGCCAGCAGCTTGGTGGGGGGCTTGGACATTCAGTACTTC
TRBJ2-7 many TRBD2 TRBV20-1 13 CSATSGGSYEQYF TGCAGTGCTACTAGCGGGGGATCCTACGAGCAGTACTTC
TRBJ2-3 . TRBD2 TRBV6-1 16 CASSEDGSGGVDTQYF TGTGCCAGCAGTGAAGATGGTAGCGGGGGAGTAGATACGCAGTATTTT
TRBJ2-1 many . TRBV7-6 12 CASSVQDNEQFF TGTGCCAGCAGCGTACAGGACAATGAGCAGTTCTTC
TRBJ2-3 . . TRBV4-2 14 CASSQGQGGDTQYF TGTGCCAGCAGCCAAGGACAGGGAGGGGATACGCAGTATTTT
TRBJ2-1 many . TRBV7-2 17 CASSSVPGQGGLNEQFF TGTGCCAGCAGCTCCGTACCGGGGCAGGGCGGTTTGAATGAGCAGTTCTTC
TRBJ1-1 many . TRBV5-1 13 CASSEGEKTEAFF TGCGCCAGCAGCGAGGGGGAAAAGACTGAAGCTTTCTTT
TRBJ1-5 many . TRBV12-3/TRBV12-4 14 CASSKDRTQQPQHF TGTGCCAGCAGCAAAGACAGGACCCAGCAGCCCCAGCATTTT
TRBJ1-1 many TRBD1 TRBV6-6 16 CASSYGTYRGNTEAFF TGTGCCAGCAGTTACGGGACCTACAGGGGGAACACTGAAGCTTTCTTT
TRBJ2-5 many . TRBV4-1 15 CASSQGIGGQETQYF TGCGCCAGCAGCCAAGGCATAGGGGGTCAAGAGACCCAGTACTTC
TRBJ1-2 many . TRBV20-1 18 CSARGLQGGLTTNYGYTF TGCAGTGCTAGAGGCCTACAGGGAGGACTAACGACTAACTATGGCTACACCTTC
TRBJ2-6 few . TRBV7-9 16 CASSWMGALGANVLTF TGTGCCAGCAGCTGGATGGGGGCGCTTGGGGCCAACGTCCTGACTTTC
TRBJ2-3 many . TRBV3-1 15 CASSQLGGVSDTQYF TGTGCCAGCAGCCAACTGGGGGGCGTCTCAGATACGCAGTATTTT
TRBJ2-1 many TRBD2 TRBV5-1 15 CASSSGLAGVWEQFF TGCGCCAGCAGCTCTGGACTAGCGGGAGTGTGGGAGCAGTTCTTC
TRBJ2-3 many . TRBV5-8 15 CASSMGGRNTDTQYF TGTGCCAGCAGCATGGGGGGACGAAACACAGATACGCAGTATTTT
TRBJ2-7 many TRBD2 TRBV20-1 15 CSASTASGYSYEQYF TGCAGTGCTAGTACGGCTAGCGGGTACTCCTACGAGCAGTACTTC
TRBJ2-1 many TRBD2 TRBV29-1 12 CSVDGRADEQFF TGCAGCGTTGACGGGAGGGCCGATGAGCAGTTCTTC
TRBJ1-1 many TRBD1 TRBV4-1 14 CASSQPGGRPGAFF TGCGCCAGCAGCCAACCAGGGGGACGGCCTGGGGCTTTCTTT
TRBJ2-1 many TRBD2 TRBV7-2 15 CASSFLAAPYNEQFF TGTGCCAGCAGCTTTCTAGCGGCCCCCTACAATGAGCAGTTCTTC
TRBJ1-2 many TRBD1 TRBV7-9 18 CASSSSVLGQGHPYGYTF TGTGCCAGCAGCAGCTCAGTCCTGGGACAGGGCCACCCCTATGGCTACACCTTC
TRBJ2-7 many . TRBV5-1 14 CASTTSTGGYEQYF TGCGCCAGTACAACCAGCACCGGGGGCTACGAGCAGTACTTC
TRBJ2-7 many . TRBV5-5 14 CASSLWTGTYEQYF TGTGCCAGCAGCTTGTGGACCGGCACCTACGAGCAGTACTTC
TRBJ2-1 many TRBD1 TRBV7-9 15 CASSARRTGGNEQFF TGTGCCAGCAGCGCTCGGAGGACAGGGGGCAACGAGCAGTTCTTC
TRBJ2-5 . . TRBV3-1 15 CASSWNRDSKETQYF TGTGCCAGCAGTTGGAACCGGGACTCCAAAGAGACCCAGTACTTC
TRBJ2-1 . TRBD2 TRBV4-2 14 CASTRLAVDNEQFF TGTGCCAGCACCCGCCTAGCGGTGGACAATGAGCAGTTCTTC
TRBJ2-4 many TRBD2 TRBV12-3/TRBV12-4 15 CASRLSGGDRNIQYF TGTGCCAGCAGACTTAGCGGGGGGGATCGAAACATTCAGTACTTC
TRBJ1-3 many TRBD1 TRBV11-2 15 CASSFDRGPGNTIYF TGTGCCAGCAGTTTCGACAGGGGGCCCGGAAACACCATATATTTT